The sequence of this T cell receptor beta chain was determined in a study of blood T cells in healthy people across ages. A second about 7 to 12 cycle PCR used barcoded and J-beta primers. A template-switch adaptor with 12 random nucleotides tagged each cDNA molecule. In TCRdb, the 5' RACE reads were re-called with MiXCR into one record per CDR3 protein. The sample carries 550,000 to 800,000 distinct CDR3 sequences, less than 40% recorded once. Each donor gave 9 to 10 milliliters of peripheral blood. From germline, CDR1 is MDHEN and CDR2 SYDVKM. V was clipped by 6 bases and J by 8 bases, with 14 bases between them. CDR3 length: 13 residues.

Sequenced input: blood. The receptor was derived from an elderly woman in good health. This chain connects TRBV28 to TRBJ2-1, with a weak D call TRBD1 (6 bases). DNA of the CDR3: TGTGCCAGCAGACTCGAGGGGGTGTATGAGCAGTTCTTC. This codes for CASRLEGVYEQFF.